This T cell receptor beta chain is from a study of cytomegalovirus exposure and HLA in healthy donors (dated by TCRdb to 2016 to 2017). Some background on the complete study: An earlier analysis of approximately 590 of the donors reported more than 250 Gb of sequence data and more than 90 million unique TCR beta sequences from around 200 million T cells. Roughly 300 gigabases of sequencing data and tens of millions of unique TCR sequences were included in an early release covering 550 to 800 HLA-typed donors. Of the roughly 400 genotyped donors, approximately 80% were placed in the genetic ancestry cluster associated with self-reported Caucasian donors. The aim of the study was to test whether cataloging public T cell receptors could identify signatures of past pathogen exposure. Using immunosequencing, the study profiled T cell repertoires from fewer than 850 subjects and related those repertoires to cytomegalovirus serostatus. In addition to the first cohort of 500 to 850 subjects, a separate validation cohort of 120 different subjects was used. To predict cytomegalovirus infection status, the study combined high-throughput TCR immunosequencing, statistical association of individual TCRs with disease status, and machine learning. A later analysis re-examined previously published TCR beta repertoires from roughly 720 donors and added high-resolution HLA genotyping to investigate patterns of TCR occurrence. The later analysis used no new phenotypic data to find candidate immune exposures, relying instead on TCR beta sequences and their occurrence across donors. To decide whether each TCR beta V gene segment behaved as functional or pseudogenic, an earlier analysis of some 600 of the donors relied on high-throughput TCR beta sequencing. Donor age, sex, ethnicity and CMV serostatus were collected together with the repertoire data. Genome-wide SNP genotypes for about 65% of the 666 donors were used in a later genetic analysis, which treated that subset as a discovery cohort. All discovery cohort repertoires had been generated using a single sequencing platform. Both class I and class II loci were covered by HLA typing, at four-digit resolution. The number of donors typed differed by locus, with 629-630 for A, B, C, DRB1 and DQB1, roughly 520 for DQA1, about 610 for DPA1, and 400 to 490 for DPB1. Five DR-DQ haplotypes were handled as single units for association and clustering, since linkage in the cohort was strong. Among around 400 genotyped donors of the cohort, an average of approximately 240,000 unique TCR beta nucleotide sequences was sequenced per donor, of which roughly 17% were non-productive.

In total, over 600 healthy bone marrow donors made up the cohort. At the time of sampling, every cohort member was nominally healthy, though immune exposures that went unrecorded were likely present. The donor was CMV seronegative and was included in the group of several hundred seronegative cohort members. A peripheral blood sample was collected from each donor, and TCR beta sequencing was performed on peripheral blood mononuclear cells. The Qiagen DNeasy Blood Extraction Kit was used to extract genomic DNA from the blood cell samples. The library was prepared using the immunoSEQ multiplex PCR assay. For the multiplex PCR, a mixture combining 60 forward primers for TCR Vbeta segments and 13 reverse primers for TCR Jbeta segments was used. The CDR3 region of rearranged TCR beta genes was amplified from genomic DNA by a multiplex PCR assay. Amplified TCR beta libraries were sequenced as 87-base-pair reads on the Illumina HiSeq System. Under the source paper's analysis protocol: A later analysis counted 75 million to 100 million unique TCR beta chains across the 666 repertoires, and some 11 million of these chains were shared by at least two donors. Raw reads were error-corrected and collapsed into unique sequences by a nearest-neighbor algorithm in which closely related sequences were merged to remove PCR and sequencing errors. To assign V, D and J gene segments, CDR3 sequences were aligned to IMGT reference sequences. For a sequence to be retained, a match of at least six nucleotides to both a V gene segment and a J gene segment was required. Rearrangements were classified as productive when the CDR3 lacked stop codons and remained in frame with V and J, and all other rearrangements were classified as non-productive. Following IMGT convention, CDR3 was defined as the stretch from the second conserved V-encoded cysteine to the conserved J-encoded phenylalanine. The earlier analysis of 450 to 750 of the donors excluded any sequence lacking an unambiguous match to a single V gene segment. In an earlier analysis of some 590 of the donors, V segments were called functional above 56.7% productive rearrangements and were called segregating when the between-donor standard deviation exceeded 5%. A statistical classification framework was developed to diagnose cytomegalovirus status using the catalog of TCR beta chain sequences. A later analysis assigned V and J genes by comparing TCR nucleotide sequences with IMGT/GENE-DB human TR gene sequences. A later analysis assigned CDR3 sequences and most-parsimonious VDJ recombination scenarios with the TCRdist pipeline. A later analysis defined each TCR beta chain by its CDR3 amino acid sequence plus V-gene family, and excluded reads lacking a unique V-gene family. A later analysis removed several hundred highly shared, low-generation-probability nucleotide sequences to deal with suspected cross-contamination and a sequencing artifact. In a later analysis, a clonal expansion index was calculated for each public chain from normalized within-repertoire ranks of inferred template counts. A later analysis computed generation probabilities with a VDJ recombination model fitted to out-of-frame rearrangements, and checked the results against IGoR. In a later analysis, hypergeometric tests were used to score TCR-TCR, TCR-HLA and TCR-CMV co-occurrence, with a repertoire-size bias correction applied to TCR pairs. A later analysis estimated false discovery rates by permuting HLA or CMV assignments 20 times. In a later analysis, co-occurring TCRs were grouped using DBSCAN, with TCRdist sequence similarity added in when clustering inside HLA-allele-positive subsets. Repertoires with fewer than 30,000 or more than 120,000 public chains, plus five repertoires with anomalous nucleotide sharing, were excluded from co-occurrence clustering. TCRdb carries this immuneACCESS record with in-frame sequences only. Its versions omit some clonotypes, under half of them owing to an unresolved V gene in the studies checked, with the rest unexplained. V, J and clone size were drawn from that table, and D and trimming were deduced from the DNA. The sample table shows 200,000 to 250,000 clones, and more than 85% are seen once. Roughly 0.99% of the sample comes from the top ten.

General findings and caveats noted by the study authors: In a later genetic analysis, fewer N-insertions in productive TCRs were reported among donors in an Asian-associated ancestry cluster than the 666-donor mean. In vitro tests confirmed that a few of the cytomegalovirus-associated TCR beta chains recognize cytomegalovirus antigens. In a later analysis, most CMV-associated TCR beta chains were found to appear HLA-restricted, with HLA associations seemingly driven largely by CMV exposure. Cytomegalovirus status was reported to be diagnosed by the classifier with high specificity and sensitivity in both the original and validation cohorts. Because some donors lacked HLA typing at each locus, the association tests relied only on the typed subset. Linkage disequilibrium might explain the correlated functional status among segregating V segments, but an unknown experimental factor could not be excluded. In a later analysis, the rate of TCR association differed among HLA loci, with DRB1 alleles having the most associated TCRs and HLA-C alleles having the fewest. In a later analysis, HLA-associated TCR beta chains showed more clonal expansion and lower generation probabilities than non-associated chains that were equally common. A cluster of highly shared sequence variants was judged likely to represent a technical artifact of the sequencing pipeline. In the study, approximately 150 TCR beta chains were listed as associated with cytomegalovirus. Some IMGT-functional V segments, including TRBV6-2 and TRBV6-3, could not be distinguished by the 87-base-pair reads and were therefore excluded. The earlier analysis of almost 600 of the donors excluded roughly 17 rarely observed V segments, including chromosome 9 orphons, because counts were too low. Strong co-occurrence of HLA alleles, especially DR and DQ, made assigning TCR associations to individual alleles difficult. In a later genetic analysis, a missense DCLRE1C variant was associated with V-gene and J-gene trimming of TCR beta chains, and the association was replicated in an independent cohort. It was suggested by the authors that the approach could potentially be generalized to other disease states and immunological phenotypes. In a later analysis, several top co-occurrence clusters were reported to appear linked to parvovirus B19, influenza, CMV and Epstein-Barr virus. In this cohort, only TCR beta chains were sequenced, and detectable features were limited by the absence of alpha or paired-chain data. Specific HLA alleles were associated with some 15,000 TCR beta sequences at a false discovery rate of 0.05 in a later analysis. The presence/absence analyses assumed that sequencing depth was roughly uniform across donors, and that assumption may not be true. For the cohort, immune exposure information was limited to CMV serostatus. Across donors, most TCR sequences were observed very rarely, whereas some public TCRs were present in many individuals. A further reported finding was that TCR beta sequences accurately predicted the HLA-A and HLA-B alleles for most subjects in the first cohort. Broadly in line with IMGT annotations, most TCR beta V segments showed up in productive rearrangements about 87% or about 30% of the time in an earlier analysis of around 600 of the donors.

Remarks on this clone: Its antigen has not been determined. No much larger clonotype is one base removed from it; base qualities were not supplied.

CDR1 and CDR2 are read off the germline V gene as MNHNS and SASEGT. Including cysteine and phenylalanine, the CDR3 has 15 amino acids. Kept here is only the CDR3 DNA, which spans 45 bases and is read in frame from base 1. Trimming takes 1 base off V and 6 bases off J; junction bases not matched to a gene: 6. In this chain, TRBV6-1 is recombined with TRBJ1-5; 7 central nucleotides agree with TRBD1. The clonotype was recovered from a woman under 30 in good health and CMV-seronegative. The sequenced material came from PBMCs. The CDR3 protein is CASSEGTAGGQPQHF. The DNA is TGTGCCAGCAGTGAAGGGACCGCAGGGGGTCAGCCCCAGCATTTT.